This is a list of T cell receptor beta chains from one sample in a study of siplizumab effects on memory and regulatory T cells. TCRdb's table, derived via immunoSEQ multiplex PCR, lists solely in-frame clones and lacks some. The sample carries more than 85,000 clones, 85% to 95% recorded once. The sample consisted of Tregs sorted from blood. These receptors were obtained from a human donor in good health. The CDR3 runs from the conserved cysteine through the conserved F or W. A D gene is named only where the DNA matches it firmly. Size is stated for part of the rows, as once, few or many counts, or as a class when the clone is expanded.

d_gene	v_gene	abundance	j_gene	CDR3aa	CDR3nt
.	TRBV18	.	TRBJ1-1	CASSPDWIGEAFF	TGTGCCAGCTCACCAGACTGGATTGGGGAAGCTTTCTTT
.	TRBV29-1	.	TRBJ2-7	CSVQGSTDHPYEQYF	TGCAGCGTCCAAGGTAGTACAGACCACCCCTACGAGCAGTACTTC
TRBD1	TRBV28	.	TRBJ1-4	CASSSPYLGQGGREKLFF	TGTGCCAGCAGTTCCCCCTACTTGGGACAGGGAGGACGTGAAAAACTGTTTTTT
.	TRBV11-3	.	TRBJ2-3	CASSLDPRGDTQYF	TGTGCCAGCAGCTTAGATCCGAGAGGCGATACGCAGTATTTT
TRBD2	TRBV7-9	once	TRBJ2-5	CASSLLGLAGGETQYF	TGTGCCAGCAGCTTACTGGGACTAGCGGGAGGAGAGACCCAGTACTTC
.	TRBV11-3	.	TRBJ2-3	CASSPGWGVDTQYF	TGTGCCAGCAGTCCAGGGTGGGGGGTAGATACGCAGTATTTT
.	TRBV27	.	TRBJ1-5	CASSFRVIDQPQHF	TGTGCCAGCAGTTTTCGTGTAATTGATCAGCCCCAGCATTTT
.	TRBV5-1	.	TRBJ2-1	CASSLLGFLSSVVNEQFF	TGCGCCAGCAGCTTGTTAGGTTTTCTCTCCTCAGTTGTGAATGAGCAGTTCTTC
.	TRBV27	.	TRBJ2-2	CASSLRGLATGELFF	TGTGCCAGCAGTTTACGGGGTCTCGCGACCGGGGAGCTGTTTTTT
.	TRBV10-3	once	TRBJ2-7	CAIKQAREQYF	TGTGCCATCAAACAGGCGAGGGAGCAGTACTTC
.	TRBV9	.	TRBJ2-3	CASQGPSGTDTQYF	TGTGCCAGTCAAGGTCCTAGCGGCACAGATACGCAGTATTTT
.	TRBV6-5	.	TRBJ1-1	CASGGRLNTEAFF	TGTGCCAGCGGGGGGCGCCTGAACACTGAAGCTTTCTTT
TRBD1	TRBV11-2	.	TRBJ1-5	CASSERTGSQPQHF	TGTGCCAGCAGCGAGAGGACAGGGAGTCAGCCCCAGCATTTT
.	TRBV11-3	.	TRBJ2-3	CASSSFAGSQDTQYF	TGTGCCAGCAGCTCTTTTGCCGGGTCGCAGGATACGCAGTATTTT
.	TRBV6-5	.	TRBJ2-7	CASSRVPQGGEQYF	TGTGCCAGCAGCCGCGTTCCACAGGGAGGCGAGCAGTACTTC
TRBD1	TRBV11-2	.	TRBJ2-7	CASSLRGQRGSTYEQYF	TGTGCCAGCAGCTTAAGGGGGCAACGTGGGTCTACCTACGAGCAGTACTTC
TRBD2	TRBV30	.	TRBJ2-3	CAWSVLAGGDTDTQYF	TGTGCCTGGAGTGTACTTGCGGGAGGGGACACAGATACGCAGTATTTT
.	TRBV2	.	TRBJ1-2	CASSSGPTSGYTF	TGTGCCAGCAGTTCAGGACCCACTAGTGGCTACACCTTC
.	TRBV7-9	.	TRBJ1-3	CASRVQGRRRNTIYF	TGTGCCAGCAGGGTTCAGGGCCGCCGCAGAAACACCATATATTTT
TRBD1	TRBV28	.	TRBJ1-4	CASRKGGAGEKLFF	TGTGCCAGCAGGAAAGGGGGCGCGGGTGAAAAACTGTTTTTT